This T cell receptor (beta chain) was obtained from a study of blood T cell repertoires in COVID-19. On the study more broadly: Spain, Italy and the United States supplied samples that represented acute and convalescent COVID-19. The analysed material was cDNA or gDNA that came from T cells, B-cell-depleted T cells, or PBMCs.

Germline CDR1 is MNHNY and CDR2 is SVGAGI (reference sequence). The CDR3 totals 13 residues. Trimming took 7 bases from V and 3 from J; bases not matched to a gene: 3. Study processing details: For nucleated cells, counts were estimated from reference gene primer amplification. Sequenced by immunoSEQ multiplex PCR; TCRdb stores in-frame clones only, minus some. The DNA was the basis for D and trimming; V, J and clone size are from that table. The data contain over 150,000 clones, more than 80% of them singletons. This receptor was obtained from a man aged 50-60 years with acute or convalescent COVID-19. The chain links TRBV6-6 to TRBJ1-5; TRBD1 matches at 7 bases. Material: peripheral blood. CDR3 in DNA: TGTGCCAGCAATGACAGGGACAATCAGCCCCAGCATTTT. Translated: CASNDRDNQPQHF.